This TCR beta chain was profiled in a study of blood T cell repertoires in COVID-19 (TCRdb year 2020). Background on the whole study: Collaborator samples came from the United States, Italy and Spain and covered acute and convalescent phases of COVID-19. The prospective study material was composed of cDNA or gDNA derived from T cells, B-cell-depleted T cells, or PBMCs. Deeply sampled blood TCRbeta repertoires from subjects exposed to, actively infected with, or recovered from COVID-19 were included in the dataset. The repertoires were released in a freely available public database meant as a resource for research on the immune response to SARS-CoV-2. The samples were drawn from two sources: the first 160 participants of the ongoing ImmuneRACE study, and some 1,300 subjects contributed by 6 global collaborators. A de-identified subject ID, COVID-19 status, age in years and sex were almost always included in the sample metadata. Where HLA class I and class II types were available, the types were taken from metadata supplied by the sample provider, not from assay-based typing.

Note on this clone: Its antigen remains unidentified. It has no much larger one-base neighbor in the sample; base qualities were not kept.

Each collaborating institution followed its own protocols to collect whole blood in K2EDTA tubes. Collaborator samples were shipped for TCRbeta analysis as frozen whole blood, isolated PBMCs, or DNA extracted from either sample type. TCRbeta CDR3 regions were amplified from genomic DNA using the immunoSEQ Assay, a bias-controlled multiplex PCR. The paper's processing steps were these. The number of nucleated cells in each sample was estimated by amplification of reference gene primers within the assay. To quantify the absolute abundance of each unique TCRbeta CDR3 rearrangement, sequence reads were collapsed and filtered. For each sample, productive Simpson clonality was calculated as the square root of Simpson's diversity index over productive rearrangements. This is the immuneACCESS table as TCRdb keeps it, with only in-frame sequences that have V and J called. A part of the clones is gone; compared with another copy, unresolved V genes explain less than half, and the rest is unexplained. V, J and clone size are taken as reported in that table, and D and trimming were inferred from the DNA itself. Across this sample there are about 50,000 clones, with 80% to 90% seen only once. Of the sample, roughly 2.2% is held by the ten largest clones.

Reading from cysteine to phenylalanine, the CDR3 counts 13 amino acids. Just CDR3 DNA is preserved here, 39 bases in frame from base 1. Deletion took 4 bases off V and 1 base off J, with a span of 7 bases between the germline ends. In the germline V gene, CDR1 corresponds to LGHNA and CDR2 to YNFKEQ. The study at large found these results: Clinical and demographic metadata were provided uncurated, with the amount varying by source and participant.

The TCR sequence derives from a human donor in a cohort sampled during active COVID-19. The specimen sequenced was peripheral blood. The chain joins TRBV4-2 to TRBJ1-1; the D gene assignment is ambiguous. The CDR3 has the sequence CASSPTENTEAFF. The sequenced DNA: TGTGCCAGCAGCCCAACAGAGAACACTGAAGCTTTCTTT.